This TCR beta chain was recovered during a study of regulatory T cells in long-lasting Graves disease. Study overall: Antithyroid drug use was under 3 months in newly diagnosed Graves' patients. Notes on the study in general: Study of thyroid tissue was not done, with only peripheral blood studied. With some 2,700 shared public clonotypes, persistent patients exceeded new patients, who shared just over 950. Less diverse TCR repertoires were seen in persistent Graves' patients than in newly diagnosed ones.

Sample time point: newly diagnosed GD, antithyroid drugs for less than 3 months. Preparation of the TCR library used RNA extracted from PBMCs. TCR beta libraries were built with iRepertoire HTBI primers and Arm-PCR of CDR3 regions. TCRdb ran MiXCR on the multiplex PCR reads and lists one entry per CDR3 protein. The table includes roughly 380,000 distinct CDR3 sequences, 15% detected once. As concerns this clonotype: The antigen is unknown.

The specimen comprised peripheral blood mononuclear cells (PBMCs), sampled at new diagnosis, from a patient treated with antithyroid drugs. The receptor comes from a female donor with Graves disease.

As DNA, the CDR3 is TGTGCCTGGATTGGCTTCTCACTAGCGGGAGACTACGAGCAGTACTTC. Residues: CAWIGFSLAGDYEQYF. The chain couples TRBV30 to TRBJ2-7; 11 bases line up with TRBD2. CDR1 is GTSNPN and CDR2 is SVGIG in the germline V gene (reference sequence). The J segment lost 3 bases and the V segment lost 4 bases, leaving 11 bases of the junction unmatched. The CDR3 contains 16 residues.